Sequencing of this TCR beta chain was carried out in a study of blood T cell repertoires in COVID-19. The wider study: In each case, the material was cDNA or gDNA derived from T cells, B-cell-depleted T cells, or PBMCs.

The assay was immunoSEQ multiplex PCR, and TCRdb's table has in-frame clones only and misses some. The sample yields around 160,000 clones, roughly 80% seen once. This clone was picked up one time. CDR3 size: 12 residues. Germline V gene data show CDR1 as SGHAT and CDR2 as FQNNGV. V lost 5 bases, J lost 13 bases, and 5 bases stayed unmatched. The source material was peripheral blood. The chain uses TRBV11-2 and TRBJ1-6; 7 positions match TRBD1. This sequence originates from a woman between 35 and 50 years old with active or convalescent COVID-19. The CDR3 loop is CASSVGTDPLHF. CDR3 nucleotides: TGTGCCAGCAGCGTTGGGACAGACCCCCTCCACTTT.